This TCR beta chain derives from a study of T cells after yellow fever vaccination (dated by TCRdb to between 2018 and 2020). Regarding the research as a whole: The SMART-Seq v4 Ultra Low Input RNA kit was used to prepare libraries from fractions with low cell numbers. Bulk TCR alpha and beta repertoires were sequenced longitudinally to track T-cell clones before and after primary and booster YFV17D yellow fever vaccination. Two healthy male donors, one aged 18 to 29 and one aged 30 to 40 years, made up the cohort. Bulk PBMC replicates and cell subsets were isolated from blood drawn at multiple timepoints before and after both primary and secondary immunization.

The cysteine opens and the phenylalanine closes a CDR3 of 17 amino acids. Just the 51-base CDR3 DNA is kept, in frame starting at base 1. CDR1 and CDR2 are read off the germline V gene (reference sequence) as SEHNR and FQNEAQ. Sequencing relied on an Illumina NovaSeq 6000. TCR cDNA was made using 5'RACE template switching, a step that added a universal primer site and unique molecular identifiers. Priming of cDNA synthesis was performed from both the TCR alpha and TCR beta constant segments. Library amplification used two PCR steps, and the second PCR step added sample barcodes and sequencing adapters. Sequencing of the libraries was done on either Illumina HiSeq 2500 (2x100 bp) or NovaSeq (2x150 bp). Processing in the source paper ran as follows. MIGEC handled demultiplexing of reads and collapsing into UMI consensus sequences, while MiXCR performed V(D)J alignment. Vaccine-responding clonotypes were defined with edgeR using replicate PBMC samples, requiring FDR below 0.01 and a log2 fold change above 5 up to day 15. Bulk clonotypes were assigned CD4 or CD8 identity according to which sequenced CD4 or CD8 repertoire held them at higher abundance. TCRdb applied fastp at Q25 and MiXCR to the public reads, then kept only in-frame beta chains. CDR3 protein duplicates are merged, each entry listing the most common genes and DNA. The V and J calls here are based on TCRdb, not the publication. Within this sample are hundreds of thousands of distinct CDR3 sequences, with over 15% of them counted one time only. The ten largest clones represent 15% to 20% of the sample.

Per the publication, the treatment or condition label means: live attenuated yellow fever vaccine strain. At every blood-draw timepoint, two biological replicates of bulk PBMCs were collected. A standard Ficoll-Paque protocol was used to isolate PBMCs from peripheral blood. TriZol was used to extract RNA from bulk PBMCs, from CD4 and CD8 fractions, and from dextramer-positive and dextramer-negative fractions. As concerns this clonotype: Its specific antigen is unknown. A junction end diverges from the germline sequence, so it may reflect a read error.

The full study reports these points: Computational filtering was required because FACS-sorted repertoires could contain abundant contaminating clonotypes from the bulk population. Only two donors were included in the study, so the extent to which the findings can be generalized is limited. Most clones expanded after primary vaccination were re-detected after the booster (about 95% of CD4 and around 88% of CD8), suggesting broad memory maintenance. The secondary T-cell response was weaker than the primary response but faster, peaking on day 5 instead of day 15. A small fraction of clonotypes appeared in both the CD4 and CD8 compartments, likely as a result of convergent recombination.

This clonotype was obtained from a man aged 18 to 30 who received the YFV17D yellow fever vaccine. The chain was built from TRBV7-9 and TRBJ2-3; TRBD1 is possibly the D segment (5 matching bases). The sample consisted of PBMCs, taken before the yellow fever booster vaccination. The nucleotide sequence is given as TGTGCCAGCAGCTCCACGCGTAGGACGGTCTCCACAGGTACGCAGTATTTT. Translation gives CASSSTRRTVSTGTQYF. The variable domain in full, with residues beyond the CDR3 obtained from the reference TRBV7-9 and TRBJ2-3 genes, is DTGVSQNPRHKITKRGQNVTFRCDPISEHNRLYWYRQTLGQGPEFLTYFQNEAQLEKSRLLSDRFSAERPKGSFSTLEIQRTEQGDSAMYLCASSSTRRTVSTGTQYFGPGTRLTVL.